The clone carrying this T cell receptor beta chain was recorded at least ten times. RNA isolated from unsorted whole blood supplied the blood RNA, with germline DNA also extracted. This sample was taken from a study of tumor-infiltrating lymphocytes in primary liver carcinoma. A primer in the constant region served to generate TCR beta cDNA from 450 to 600 ng of total RNA. Nested multiplex PCR, run for three rounds with slightly modified ARM-PCR, yielded TCR beta libraries. The first two PCR rounds used TRBV1-TRBV30 forward primers with a C-beta reverse primer, roughly 11 cycles each. TCRdb re-analysed the multiplex PCR reads in MiXCR, keeping a single row per CDR3 protein. This sample has approximately 300,000 distinct CDR3 sequences, with approximately 65% found just once. The CDR3 spans 14 residues. CDR1 LGHNA and CDR2 YNFKEQ come from the germline V gene. Between the trimmed V and J ends, which lost 1 base and 5 bases, there was a span of 9 bases.

The clonotype comes from a man aged 40-55 years with primary liver carcinoma and hepatitis B virus infection. The V gene is TRBV4-2, the J gene TRBJ2-1; unclear D gene. The specimen sequenced was peripheral blood. In nucleotides, the CDR3 is TGTGCCAGCAGCCAAGCCAACGCGGACAATGAGCAGTTCTTC. Translating it yields CASSQANADNEQFF.